This TCR beta chain derives from a study of shared clonotypes between healthy human individuals. Naive CD8 populations comprised CD45RO-negative cells positively selected for CCR7, excluding terminally differentiated effector memory CD45RA+ cells. Study-wide findings and caveats: What naive subsets generally showed was a larger estimated richness than memory subsets showed. The study found lower generation probabilities in non-shared clonotypes than in those shared by all four donors.

Libraries were prepared by immunoSEQ multiplex PCR; TCRdb keeps only in-frame clonotypes and omits some of them. The sample yields about 2 million clones, about 95% seen once. Regarding this clone: Its antigen remains unknown.

The CDR3 is 15 amino acids. The V gene lost 0 bases and the J gene lost 5 bases, with 13 bases spanning the gap. Germline V gene data show CDR1 as MGHDK and CDR2 as SYGVNS. V and J are TRBV25-1 and TRBJ2-5; tentatively, D is TRBD1 (5 bases). What was sequenced was naive CD8+ T cells sorted from blood. The TCR originated in a young man in good health. The CDR3 reads CASSEYSGAGETQYF. The CDR3, as DNA: TGTGCCAGCAGTGAATATTCTGGGGCCGGGGAGACCCAGTACTTC. Combining the CDR3 with reference TRBV25-1 and TRBJ2-5 gives the whole variable domain EADIYQTPRYLVIGTGKKITLECSQTMGHDKMYWYQQDPGMELHLIHYSYGVNSTEKGDLSSESTVSRIRTEHFPLTLESARPSHTSQYLCASSEYSGAGETQYFGPGTRLLVL.